This T cell receptor (beta chain) was identified during a study of identifying expanded T cells in peripheral blood. Generated by immunoSEQ multiplex PCR, the TCRdb table keeps only in-frame clones and is missing some. The table includes roughly 81,000 clones, less than 90% detected once. CDR3 length: 16 amino acids. V dropped 3 bases and J dropped 4 bases, with 17 bases sitting between them. Germline CDR1 and CDR2: SGHVS and FNYEAQ. This chain links TRBV7-6 with TRBJ2-3; no firm D call. Source material: blood. This sequence was found in a person between 18 and 75 years old in good health. CDR3 sequence: CASSLRPYIEADTQYF. Here the CDR3 DNA reads TGTGCCAGCAGCTTGAGGCCTTACATAGAGGCAGATACGCAGTATTTT.